The rows below give T cell receptor beta chains drawn from one sample of a study of a mutant IDH1 vaccine in newly diagnosed glioma. Sequencing used immunoSEQ multiplex PCR; TCRdb keeps in-frame clones, though not all of them. Of tens of thousands of clones listed, around 70% are singletons. These receptors have no identified antigens. Sequenced material: peripheral blood mononuclear cells (PBMCs), taken from a glioma patient whose treatment included an IDH1 peptide vaccine. Receptor source: a man younger than 35 with glioma. Some clones in this sample may be carry-over from other donors' samples. CDR3s include the opening cysteine and the closing phenylalanine or tryptophan. Fields, in order: CDR3 DNA, CDR3 protein, J gene, clone size, D gene, V gene. D genes are given only for firm matches. Rows give clone size only sometimes, using once, few, many, or a class for an expanded clone.

TGTGCCAGCAGCTTCAGAAGGACAGGGCTGGCCGATCAGCCCCAGCATTTT,CASSFRRTGLADQPQHF,TRBJ1-5,-,TRBD1,TRBV5-4
TGTGCCAGCATTCCCCCCTGGGGGGGTTCCTACGAGCAGTACTTC,CASIPPWGGSYEQYF,TRBJ2-7,few,TRBD2,TRBV6-1
TGTGCCAGCACCAAACGACCGGACAGGGTAACGCCATGCACTGAAGCTTTCTTT,CASTKRPDRVTPCTEAFF,TRBJ1-1,-,-,TRBV21-1
TGTGCCAGCAGTTACACGGCCTACGAGCAGTACTTC,CASSYTAYEQYF,TRBJ2-7,-,-,TRBV6-6
TGTGCCACCAGCAGAGTCTCAGGTGGTGCCCAGCCCCAGCATTTT,CATSRVSGGAQPQHF,TRBJ1-5,-,-,TRBV15
TGTGCCAGTAGTATAGGGGGGGTTACTGAAGCTTTCTTT,CASSIGGVTEAFF,TRBJ1-1,-,-,TRBV19
TGTGCCTGCTGGGGACGGGCAACTAATGAAAAACTGTTTTTT,CACWGRATNEKLFF,TRBJ1-4,-,-,TRBV30
TGTGCCAGCAGCCCCGTTTGGTGGGGGGGAGCACTCAATCAGCCCCAGCATTTT,CASSPVWWGGALNQPQHF,TRBJ1-5,once,-,TRBV27
TGTGCCAGCAGCCTAGCAACTAATGAAAAACTGTTTTTT,CASSLATNEKLFF,TRBJ1-4,-,-,TRBV5-5
TGTGCCAGCAGCTTCTACGGGATTAGTGAGCAGTTCTTC,CASSFYGISEQFF,TRBJ2-1,-,-,TRBV7-2
TGTGCCTGGAGTGTAGGGTCGGGAGTAGGTCAGCCCCAGCATTTT,CAWSVGSGVGQPQHF,TRBJ1-5,few,-,TRBV30
TGTGCCAGCAGTGCCACGGGACCGAATGGAGGCTACACCTTC,CASSATGPNGGYTF,TRBJ1-2,-,-,TRBV2
TGCAGCATCGATCCGGGACAGGGCAGGGAAGATACGCAGTATTTT,CSIDPGQGREDTQYF,TRBJ2-3,-,TRBD1,TRBV29-1
TGTGCCAGCAGCTCGAACAGGGTCAATGAGCAGTTCTTC,CASSSNRVNEQFF,TRBJ2-1,-,-,TRBV7-2
TGTGCCAGCAGCTTGGGAGGGGGGGCACATATGAACGCTGAAGCTTTCTTT,CASSLGGGAHMNAEAFF,TRBJ1-1,once,-,TRBV5-6
TGTGCCAGCTCACCACAGACAGGGGGCGTTAATGAAAAACTGTTTTTT,CASSPQTGGVNEKLFF,TRBJ1-4,-,TRBD1,TRBV18
TGTGCCACCGCCAGGGAGGTTAACAATGAGCAGTTCTTC,CATAREVNNEQFF,TRBJ2-1,-,-,TRBV27
TGTGCCAGCAGCCCTGATCACTTTGGCTCCTACGAGCAGTACTTC,CASSPDHFGSYEQYF,TRBJ2-7,-,-,TRBV4-2
TGTGCCATCAGTGAGTCGCAGGGGCTGGGCACTGAAGCTTTCTTT,CAISESQGLGTEAFF,TRBJ1-1,-,-,TRBV10-3
TGCGCCAGCAGCTTGGTTGGCAATCAGCCCCAGCATTTT,CASSLVGNQPQHF,TRBJ1-5,once,-,TRBV5-1
TGTGCCAGCAGCACAGGACAGGTTGCCTACGAGCAGTACTTC,CASSTGQVAYEQYF,TRBJ2-7,-,TRBD1,TRBV7-9
TGTGCCAGCAGCCTATATCCGACAGGGGATAGCAATCAGCCCCAGCATTTT,CASSLYPTGDSNQPQHF,TRBJ1-5,-,TRBD1,TRBV7-2
TGTGCCAGTAGTTGGGACAGGGTAGGTGGCTACACCTTC,CASSWDRVGGYTF,TRBJ1-2,-,TRBD1,TRBV19
TGCGCCAGCCGGGCCCTCTCCACAGATACGCAGTATTTT,CASRALSTDTQYF,TRBJ2-3,-,-,TRBV5-1
TGTGCCTGGAGGTTCAGGCTAGCGGGACCTACATACGAGCAGTACTTC,CAWRFRLAGPTYEQYF,TRBJ2-7,-,TRBD2,TRBV30
TGTGCCATCAGTGAGGGACAGGGGGCTGTTAGGGACACTGAAGCTTTCTTT,CAISEGQGAVRDTEAFF,TRBJ1-1,-,TRBD1,TRBV10-3
TGCGCCAGCGGCGGGGGGACTACGACTGGGGAGCAGTACTTC,CASGGGTTTGEQYF,TRBJ2-7,-,TRBD2,TRBV5-1
TGCGCCACCCCCCGGACGGTCCTCTACGAGCAGTACTTC,CATPRTVLYEQYF,TRBJ2-7,-,-,TRBV4-1
TGTGCCAGCAGTTTTCTACCTGGGACTAGCGGGGGGAAGCAGTTCTTC,CASSFLPGTSGGKQFF,TRBJ2-1,-,TRBD2,TRBV6-5
TGCGCCAGCAGCCAAACTTTCCGGGGCAGGGAAGGCTATGGCTACACCTTC,CASSQTFRGREGYGYTF,TRBJ1-2,once,-,TRBV4-3
TGCGCCAGCAGCCAAGATGGGGTCGAAGCTTTCTTT,CASSQDGVEAFF,TRBJ1-1,-,-,TRBV4-1
TGTGCCTGGAGTTTAGGAGGGGAGGTTCAGCCCCAGCATTTT,CAWSLGGEVQPQHF,TRBJ1-5,few,-,TRBV30
TGTGCCAGCAGCTTTCTTCGGGACAGGGGGCCGGGGAGCCCTGAAGCTTTCTTT,CASSFLRDRGPGSPEAFF,TRBJ1-1,-,TRBD1,TRBV7-2
TGTGCCAGCAGCCAAGATCGTAGGGCTAGCGGGGGGGCGGACACCGGGGAGCTGTTTTTT,CASSQDRRASGGADTGELFF,TRBJ2-2,-,TRBD2,TRBV4-2
TGCAGCGTTGCGGGACAGGGCTCCTACAATGAGCAGTTCTTC,CSVAGQGSYNEQFF,TRBJ2-1,-,TRBD1,TRBV29-1
TGTGCCAGCAGTGAATATGGGTGGGGGGGACGGACTGAAGCTTTCTTT,CASSEYGWGGRTEAFF,TRBJ1-1,-,-,TRBV25-1
TGCGCCAGCAGCCAGGTTCAGGACAGGGTGGACGGCTACACCTTC,CASSQVQDRVDGYTF,TRBJ1-2,-,TRBD1,TRBV4-3